This entry lists 24 T cell receptor beta chains sequenced from one sample in a study of molecular identifiers for immune sequencing clone quantification. In TCRdb, the PCR reads were re-called with MiXCR into one record per CDR3 protein. The table lists 460,000 or so distinct CDR3 sequences, over 20% of them singletons. The sample comprised naive CD8+ T cells from blood, with Jurkat cell RNA spiked in. Subset indicated: FACS-sorted CD8+CD4-CCR7+CD45RA+ naive T cells. These receptors all stem from a human donor in good health. Some libraries in this study had Jurkat cell RNA spiked in.

The genes are TRBV7-9 and TRBJ2-7; 7 nucleotides align to TRBD1. Germline CDR1 and CDR2: SEHNR and FQNEAQ (reference sequence). There are 15 residues in the CDR3. The J segment lost 3 bases and the V segment lost 5 bases, leaving 10 bases of the junction unmatched. CDR3 loop: CASSSSGTADYEQYF. The CDR3 DNA is TGTGCCAGCAGCAGCTCCGGGACAGCGGACTACGAGCAGTACTTC.

This clonotype appeared many times. The CDR3 is CSAAVGETQYF. CDR3 nucleotides: TGCAGTGCAGCCGTCGGGGAGACCCAGTACTTC. This rearrangement joins TRBV20-1 to TRBJ2-5; D gene unclear. CDR1 DFQATT and CDR2 SNEGSKA come from the germline V gene (reference sequence). The CDR3 consists of 11 residues. Trimming shortened V by 6 bases and J by 5 bases, and 10 bases separated the two germline ends.

Notes on this clonotype: This may come from a read error, since a much larger clone is one base off. The genes are TRBV11-2 and TRBJ2-7, with D uncertain. Germline loops: CDR1 SGHAT, CDR2 FQNNGV. Trimming removed 5 bases from V and 3 bases from J, with 8 bases in between. The CDR3 sequence is 12 residues long. The DNA of the CDR3 is TGTGCCAGCAGCCTGAATATCTACGAGCAGTACTTC. Amino acid sequence: CASSLNIYEQYF.

The chain couples TRBV30 to TRBJ2-7; a weak D match, TRBD1 (6 bases). Germline lookup yields CDR1 GTSNPN and CDR2 SVGIG (reference sequence). With 5 bases removed from V and 3 bases from J, the gap between germline ends came to 14 bases. This CDR3 has 13 residues. CDR3 loop: CAWGTVRGYEQYF. The CDR3, as DNA: TGTGCCTGGGGGACGGTCAGGGGCTACGAGCAGTACTTC.

The rearrangement uses TRBV20-1 and TRBJ2-1; 10 bases align to TRBD2. Germline V CDR1 and CDR2: DFQATT, SNEGSKA (reference sequence). The CDR3 consists of 16 residues. V trimming: 1 base; J trimming: 4 bases; junction bases outside the gene matches: 7. In DNA, the CDR3 is TGCAGTGCTAGAGCCCGGACTAGCGGCACATACAATGAGCAGTTCTTC. This translates into CSARARTSGTYNEQFF.

This clonotype was seen at least ten times. The rearrangement joins TRBV20-1 to TRBJ2-7, with D unresolved. Trimming cost V 0 bases and J 2 bases, with 8 bases left between them. Germline values: CDR1 DFQATT, CDR2 SNEGSKA (reference sequence). The CDR3 has 13 residues. The CDR3 sequence is CSARDSEPYEQYF. The CDR3 region has the DNA TGCAGTGCTAGAGATTCAGAGCCCTACGAGCAGTACTTC.

Details on this clonotype: This sequence may be a read error, since a much larger clone differs from it by one base. The chain combines TRBV28 with TRBJ2-2; D is possibly TRBD2 (6 bases). Germline V lookup: CDR1 MDHEN, CDR2 SYDVKM. The CDR3 has 15 amino acids. The DNA of the CDR3 is TGTGCCTGCAGTTTCCGGGGACTGAACACCGGGGAGCTGTTTTTT. Protein: CACSFRGLNTGELFF.

About this clonotype: A read error is possible here, since a much larger clone lies one base away. The rearrangement uses TRBV11-2 and TRBJ2-5; possibly TRBD1 or TRBD2 for D (5 bases each). Germline values: CDR1 SGHAT, CDR2 FQNNGV. The CDR3 loop spans 16 amino acids. CDR3 sequence: CAGSRASGPSQETQYF. The CDR3 DNA follows: TGTGCCGGCAGCAGGGCGTCGGGGCCTTCCCAAGAGACCCAGTACTTC.

This clonotype has a count of ten or more. The genes are TRBV20-1 and TRBJ2-7; TRBD2 matches 12 bases. CDR3 length: 17 residues. CDR1 DFQATT and CDR2 SNEGSKA come from the germline V gene (reference sequence). V lost 0 bases, J lost 0 bases, and 6 bases stayed unmatched. The CDR3 reads CSARDGGLAGSSYEQYF. CDR3 nucleotides: TGCAGTGCTAGAGATGGGGGACTAGCGGGTAGCTCCTACGAGCAGTACTTC.

Comments on this clonotype: A much bigger clone sits one base away, suggesting this may be a read error. Since the CDR3 does not end with the conserved phenylalanine or tryptophan, this likely comes from a read error. This chain links TRBV12-3 or TRBV12-4 with TRBJ1-1; weak D call: TRBD1 (5 bases). The CDR3 runs to 11 residues. Deletions cut 2 bases from V and 10 bases from J, with 8 bases between. CDR3 sequence: CASSLQGRAFS. The DNA for the CDR3 is TGTGCCAGCAGTTTACAGGGAAGAGCTTTCTCT.

This clonotype was seen more than once but under ten times. The V call is TRBV12-3 or TRBV12-4, the J call TRBJ2-7; no clear D. Trimming stripped 3 bases from V and 0 bases from J, with 6 bases between. This CDR3 has 13 amino acids. CDR3 nucleotide sequence: TGTGCCAGCAGTTTCCCAGACTCCTACGAGCAGTACTTC. As protein: CASSFPDSYEQYF.

In its sample, this clonotype was seen a few times. The chain carries TRBV30 and TRBJ2-3, with 11 bases lining up with TRBD2. V gave up 3 bases and J gave up 6 bases; unmatched junction bases: 8. Per germline, CDR1 GTSNPN and CDR2 SVGIG (reference sequence). This CDR3 has 15 amino acids. In nucleotides, the CDR3 is TGTGCCTGGAGCCAGGGACTAGCGGTCGACGATACGCAGTATTTT. The encoded protein is CAWSQGLAVDDTQYF.

The V gene is TRBV24-1, the J gene TRBJ2-5; weak D call: TRBD2 (6 bases). Trimming took off 2 bases at V and 5 bases at J, with 8 bases between the two ends. The CDR3 is 13 amino acids. Looked up from germline, CDR1 is KGHDR and CDR2 is SFDVKD. The DNA for the CDR3 is TGTGCCACCAGTGATTCGGGGGTGGAGACCCAGTACTTC. Its translation: CATSDSGVETQYF.

In this sample, this clonotype turned up many times. The chain has TRBV7-6 and TRBJ1-1; D remains unclear. V lost 1 base, J lost 3 bases, and 9 bases lay in between. CDR1 is SGHVS, CDR2 FNYEAQ, per germline. This CDR3 is built from 14 residues. CDR3 sequence reads: CASSLDDWDTEAFF. The CDR3 DNA is TGTGCCAGCAGCTTAGATGATTGGGACACTGAAGCTTTCTTT.

V is TRBV4-3 and J is TRBJ1-2, with TRBD1 matching over 9 bases. Per germline, CDR1 LGHNA and CDR2 YSLEER. This CDR3 region has 16 residues. Germline trimming cut 0 bases from V and 3 bases from J; bases unmatched to any gene: 5. CDR3 in DNA: TGCGCCAGCAGCCAAGATTGGGGACAGGGATACTATGGCTACACCTTC. Translation gives CASSQDWGQGYYGYTF.

This clonotype has a count of ten or more. The chain carries TRBV9 and TRBJ2-6, with D perhaps being TRBD1 or TRBD2 (5 bases each). This CDR3 has 17 residues. Germline CDR1 SGDLS, CDR2 YYNGEE. Trimming cost V 3 bases and J 0 bases, with 13 bases left between them. The CDR3 DNA follows: TGTGCCAGCAGCGGTCAAATTGGGGGCTCTGGGGCCAACGTCCTGACTTTC. Protein sequence: CASSGQIGGSGANVLTF.

Points on this clonotype: A much larger clone lies a single base off, so this may be a read error. CDR3 coding DNA: TGTGCCAGCAGTGAAGCAGGGGATAGAACTAATGAAAAACTGTTTTTT. This codes for CASSEAGDRTNEKLFF. V gene TRBV2 combines with J gene TRBJ1-4, with a possible D match to TRBD1 (5 bases). The CDR3 covers 16 residues. Germline V lookup: CDR1 SNHLY, CDR2 FYNNEI. The V gene lost 0 bases and the J gene lost 1 base, with 9 bases spanning the gap. Complete variable domain (other parts from reference TRBV2 and TRBJ1-4): EPEVTQTPSHQVTQMGQEVILRCVPISNHLYFYWYRQILGQKVEFLVSFYNNEISEKSEIFDDQFSVERPDGSNFTLKIRSTKLEDSAMYFCASSEAGDRTNEKLFFGSGTQLSVL.

In its sample, this clonotype was seen a few times. The CDR3 DNA follows: TGTGCCAGCAGTTACGGGACAGCAAACTCCTACGAGCAGTACTTC. Protein sequence: CASSYGTANSYEQYF. This rearrangement joins TRBV6-2 or TRBV6-3 to TRBJ2-7; 7 bases are a match to TRBD1. The V segment lost 2 bases and the J segment 0 bases; nucleotides outside the gene matches: 4. Germline CDR1 and CDR2: MNHEY and SVGEGT. The CDR3 is made up of 15 amino acids.

With respect to this clonotype: This could be a read error, since a much larger clone is one nucleotide away. V and J are TRBV20-1 and TRBJ2-1; D possibly matches TRBD1 or TRBD2 (6 bases each). CDR1 DFQATT and CDR2 SNEGSKA come from the germline V gene (reference sequence). The CDR3 runs 14 residues. The V end was cut by 3 bases, the J end by 5 bases, with 14 bases between. CDR3: CSASGGTINNEQFF. CDR3 nucleotides: TGCAGTGCTAGTGGCGGGACAATTAACAATGAGCAGTTCTTC.

The chain links TRBV12-3 or TRBV12-4 to TRBJ2-1, with 8 positions matching TRBD2. The CDR3 length is 16 residues. V was clipped by 5 bases and J by 7 bases; unmatched bases: 13. As DNA, the CDR3 is TGTGCCAGCAGTCCGATGATAGCGGGATCGAATAATGAGCAGTTCTTC. The encoded protein is CASSPMIAGSNNEQFF.

As regards this clonotype: A much larger clone differs from this one at a single base, so this may be a read error. This sequence joins TRBV29-1 and TRBJ1-1; D remains unclear. CDR3 length: 13 amino acids. Germline loops: CDR1 SQVTM, CDR2 ANQGSEA. The CDR3 loop is CSVEGNLNTEASF. CDR3 nucleotides: TGCAGCGTTGAGGGCAACCTGAACACTGAAGCTTCCTTT.

Details on this clonotype: A read error may produce the germline difference seen at one junction end. J is TRBJ2-2 and V is TRBV19; tentative D call: TRBD1 (6 bases). Per germline, CDR1 LNHDA and CDR2 SQIVND (reference sequence). This CDR3 has 15 amino acids. The CDR3 coding sequence is TGTGCCAGTAGTATAACTGGGGGCTACACCGGGGAGCTGCTTTTT. This codes for CASSITGGYTGELLF.

This clonotype was observed at least ten times. V usage is TRBV2 and J usage is TRBJ1-2; tentative D call: TRBD1 (5 bases). CDR3 size: 12 residues. Germline CDR1 SNHLY, CDR2 FYNNEI. Trimming took off 4 bases at V and 3 bases at J, with 6 bases between the two ends. CDR3 sequence: CASSVGDYGYTF. CDR3 nucleotides: TGTGCCAGCAGTGTAGGGGACTATGGCTACACCTTC.

This clonotype was detected a few times. CDR3 nucleotides: TGTGCCTGGTCAGAGGCAGACTACTACGAGCAGTACTTC. The encoded protein is CAWSEADYYEQYF. The chain combines TRBV30 with TRBJ2-7; perhaps TRBD2 as D (5 bases). The V end was cut by 5 bases, the J end by 3 bases, with 14 bases between. The CDR3 is 13 residues long. CDR1 and CDR2 from the germline V gene are GTSNPN and SVGIG (reference sequence).